The clone carrying this T cell receptor (beta chain) has just a few counts. This sample is drawn from a study of chemoradiotherapy in HPV16-positive cancers. Over chemoradiotherapy, repertoires were sampled more than once. Germline values: CDR1 SGHRS, CDR2 YFSETQ. The CDR3 has 13 amino acids. Germline trimming cut 7 bases from V and 5 bases from J; bases unmatched to any gene: 7. Repertoires were generated with immunoSEQ multiplex PCR, while TCRdb's copy carries only in-frame clones and drops some. The table lists approximately 11,000 clones, approximately 74% of them singletons. This sample was taken from a patient who underwent chemoradiotherapy. The chain combines TRBV5-1 with TRBJ2-7; 9 bases line up with TRBD1. The source is a human donor with HPV-associated anogenital cancer. This CDR3 is CASGEQGAHEQYF. The CDR3 nucleotides read TGCGCCAGCGGAGAACAGGGGGCCCACGAGCAGTACTTC.